The clone carrying this T cell receptor beta chain appeared a single time. This entry is derived from a study of technical replicates of blood from a few donors. The CDR3 contains 11 residues. In germline, CDR1 is SGHVS, CDR2 FQNEAQ. V was clipped by 1 base and J by 6 bases, with 4 bases between them. This table comes from immunoSEQ multiplex PCR, and its TCRdb copy is limited to in-frame clones, with some not included. The sample has approximately 69,000 clones, roughly 97% seen once; the top ten hold approximately 0.2%. Input material: T cells isolated from PBMCs. The source of this sequence is a human donor in good health. This chain uses TRBV7-8 with TRBJ2-7; D is undetermined. The CDR3 region is CASSLGVEQYF. CDR3 coding DNA: TGTGCCAGCAGCTTAGGAGTCGAGCAGTACTTC.